This TCR beta chain was sequenced during a study of T cells in narcolepsy. Turning to the study itself: Patients with NT1 or NT2 and healthy control donors were enrolled.

Clones were read by immunoSEQ multiplex PCR, and TCRdb kept only the in-frame ones, dropping some. The table includes around 28,000 clones, under 85% detected once. Findings of the study overall: Autoreactive clonotypes reportedly recurred in blood of same and different patients, not controls. Comparing one patient's CSF and blood CD4+ clonotypes highlighted HCRT- and TRIB2-specific autoreactive clonotypes.

The CDR3 covers 14 residues. The germline V gene has CDR1 SGHRS and CDR2 YFSETQ. V lost 4 bases, J lost 0 bases, and 11 bases lay in between. The sample holds one count of this clone. Antigen unknown. The receptor was derived from a human donor with narcolepsy. This chain connects TRBV5-1 to TRBJ2-7; D unresolved. Input material: CD45RA- memory CD4+ T cells from PBMCs. The CDR3 DNA reads as TGCGCCAGCAGCCCCACCCCAGCCTCCTACGAGCAGTACTTC. The encoded protein is CASSPTPASYEQYF.